Following are 19 T cell receptor beta chains from one sample sequenced in a study of technical replicates of blood from a handful of donors. Using immunoSEQ multiplex PCR, the repertoire was profiled, and TCRdb retains in-frame clones only, with some absent. The sample comprises approximately 81,000 clones, over 75% of which are singletons, and around 3.9% rests with the top ten. The sequenced sample consisted of PBMCs. The receptor source for this set is a human donor in good health. Some clones in this sample may be carry-over from other donors' samples.

The chain combines TRBV15 with TRBJ2-5, with unresolved D. The CDR3 is 12 residues long. V lost 1 base, J lost 11 bases, and 11 bases lay in between. CDR1 is LNHNV, CDR2 YYDKDF, per germline (reference sequence). The DNA of the CDR3 is TGTGCCACCAGCAGAGGCCTCTACGGGCAGTACTTC. Its protein is CATSRGLYGQYF.

This chain uses TRBV4-3 with TRBJ2-1; maybe TRBD2 (6 bases). V was cut by 0 bases and J by 15 bases, with 21 bases left in between. The CDR3 totals 15 residues. The V gene's germline CDR1 is LGHNA and CDR2 YSLEER. In DNA, the CDR3 is TGCGCCAGCAGCCAAGATCTTGAGGGAGGCTCGACAAGGTTCTTC. Amino acid sequence: CASSQDLEGGSTRFF.

The chain has TRBV18 and TRBJ1-1; 9 bases align to TRBD1. Germline V gives CDR1 KGHSH, CDR2 LQKENI. Germline trimming cut 3 bases from V and 6 bases from J; bases unmatched to any gene: 5. The CDR3 is made up of 14 amino acids. Here the CDR3 reads CASSPRQGGPEAFF. The CDR3 DNA follows: TGTGCCAGCTCACCTAGACAGGGGGGACCTGAAGCTTTCTTT. Together with reference TRBV18 and TRBJ1-1, the CDR3 gives the full variable domain: NAGVMQNPRHLVRRRGQEARLRCSPMKGHSHVYWYRQLPEEGLKFMVYLQKENIIDESGMPKERFSAEFPKEGPSILRIQQVVRGDSAAYFCASSPRQGGPEAFFGQGTRLTVV.

V gene TRBV7-3 combines with J gene TRBJ2-3; a possible D gene is TRBD1 (7 bases). This CDR3 has 15 residues. V lost 5 bases, J lost 4 bases, and 16 bases lay in between. From germline, CDR1 is SGHTA and CDR2 FQGTGA. The CDR3 sequence: CASSLMEGAPDTQYF. The DNA for the CDR3 is TGTGCCAGCAGCCTGATGGAGGGGGCGCCAGATACGCAGTATTTT. Variable domain in full (rest from reference TRBV7-3 and TRBJ2-3): GAGVSQTPSNKVTEKGKYVELRCDPISGHTALYWYRQSLGQGPEFLIYFQGTGAADDSGLPNDRFFAVRPEGSVSTLKIQRTERGDSAVYLCASSLMEGAPDTQYFGPGTRLTVL.

The genes are TRBV2 and TRBJ1-1, with D uncertain. Germline V gene data show CDR1 as SNHLY and CDR2 as FYNNEI. This CDR3 is built from 15 residues. The V end was cut by 1 base, the J end by 5 bases, with 14 bases between. Here the CDR3 DNA reads TGTGCCAGCAGTGAAGAGCGGGTTGTATATACTGAAGCTTTCTTT. The encoded protein is CASSEERVVYTEAFF.

The chain uses TRBV14 and TRBJ1-3, with unresolved D. There are 16 residues in the CDR3. V was shortened by 1 base and J by 0 bases, with 10 bases between the two germline ends. Germline V lookup: CDR1 SGHDN, CDR2 FVKESK. The CDR3 protein is CASSQVLAFSGNTIYF. The CDR3 DNA reads TGTGCCAGCAGCCAAGTTCTAGCGTTCTCTGGAAACACCATATATTTT. Complete variable domain (other parts from reference TRBV14 and TRBJ1-3): EAGVTQFPSHSVIEKGQTVTLRCDPISGHDNLYWYRRVMGKEIKFLLHFVKESKQDESGMPNNRFLAERTGGTYSTLKVQPAELEDSGVYFCASSQVLAFSGNTIYFGEGSWLTVV.

The chain is built from TRBV7-3 and TRBJ2-2; no clear D gene. V lost 2 bases and J 0 bases, leaving 4 bases between the germline ends. Germline V CDR1 and CDR2: SGHTA, FQGTGA. The CDR3 spans 14 residues. The chain's CDR3 is CASSLQANTGELFF. CDR3 nucleotides: TGTGCCAGCAGCTTACAGGCGAACACCGGGGAGCTGTTTTTT.

V is TRBV7-9 and J is TRBJ2-5; tentative D call: TRBD2 (5 bases). Looked up from germline, CDR1 is SEHNR and CDR2 is FQNEAQ (reference sequence). The CDR3 has 14 residues. Trimming shortened V by 1 base and J by 4 bases, and 10 bases separated the two germline ends. The CDR3 loop is CASSLDSSRETQYF. The DNA for the CDR3 is TGTGCCAGCAGCTTAGATTCTAGCAGAGAGACCCAGTACTTC.

J is TRBJ2-7 and V is TRBV7-9, with D tentatively TRBD2 (7 bases). Per the germline V gene, CDR1 is SEHNR and CDR2 is FQNEAQ (reference sequence). The CDR3 totals 12 residues. The V end was cut by 5 bases, the J end by 5 bases, with 10 bases between. CDR3 bases: TGTGCCAGCAGCCCGGGGGGCCACGAGCAGTACTTC. Translating gives CASSPGGHEQYF.

This chain connects TRBV7-6 to TRBJ2-2; D might be TRBD1 (6 bases). This CDR3 is 14 amino acids long. Germline V gene lookup returns CDR1 SGHVS and CDR2 FNYEAQ. The V end lost 3 bases, the J end lost 7 bases, and 12 bases lay between the germline ends. CDR3 DNA: TGTGCCAGCAGCTTCCCGAGAGGGGGCGGGGAGCTGTTTTTT. Translated: CASSFPRGGGELFF.

This clone appeared a single time. The junction differs from germline at one of its ends, possibly a read error. The rearrangement joins TRBV29-1 to TRBJ2-1; possible D gene TRBD2, 6 bases. The CDR3 totals 13 residues. The germline V gene encodes CDR1 SQVTM and CDR2 ANQGSEA. The DNA for the CDR3 is TGCAGCCTTGAGGGACTTGAATACAATGAGCAGTTCTTC. Amino acids: CSLEGLEYNEQFF.

This clone was picked up a small number of times. The chain carries TRBV6-5 and TRBJ2-1; 8 nucleotides line up with TRBD1. The CDR3 sequence is 14 residues long. With 2 bases clipped from V and 6 bases from J, the junction kept 3 bases outside the gene matches. Germline CDR1 is MNHEY and CDR2 is SVGAGI. The CDR3 sequence is CASSYRQGANEQFF. The CDR3 DNA follows: TGTGCCAGCAGTTACAGGCAGGGGGCCAATGAGCAGTTCTTC.

This chain connects TRBV7-8 to TRBJ2-5, with TRBD1 identical over 9 bases. The CDR3 is made up of 15 amino acids. J lost 1 base, V lost 7 bases, and 7 bases had no gene match. CDR1 is SGHVS, CDR2 FQNEAQ, per germline. CDR3 sequence: CASTLGQGIQETQYF. In nucleotides, the CDR3 is TGTGCCAGCACCCTAGGACAGGGGATCCAAGAGACCCAGTACTTC.

Remarks on this clone: One junction end does not reproduce the germline sequence, and a read error may be involved. This chain joins TRBV5-1 and TRBJ1-1; D is ambiguous. CDR1 SGHRS and CDR2 YFSETQ come from the germline V gene. The CDR3 is 13 amino acids. CDR3 DNA sequence: TGCGCCAGCAGCTTCGGGATGAATACTGAAGCTTTCTTT. This codes for CASSFGMNTEAFF. Drawing the rest from reference TRBV5-1 and TRBJ1-1, the complete variable domain is KAGVTQTPRYLIKTRGQQVTLSCSPISGHRSVSWYQQTPGQGLQFLFEYFSETQRNKGNFPGRFSGRQFSNSRSEMNVSTLELGDSALYLCASSFGMNTEAFFGQGTRLTVV.

In nucleotides, the CDR3 is TGCGCCAGCAGCCCCCCCGGACGGAGGGCTGAAGCTTTCTTT. This translates into CASSPPGRRAEAFF. The chain combines TRBV4-1 with TRBJ1-1; D is undetermined. V gave up 4 bases and J gave up 6 bases, with 15 bases separating them. CDR1 is MGHRA, CDR2 YSYEKL, per germline. This CDR3 spans 14 amino acids.

The genes are TRBV7-2 and TRBJ1-3; no definite D call. Trimming took off 2 bases at V and 0 bases at J, with 17 bases between the two ends. The CDR3 length is 18 residues. CDR1 SGHTA and CDR2 FQGNSA come from the germline V gene. CDR3 loop: CASSLNQGGLFSGNTIYF. The CDR3 nucleotides read TGTGCCAGCAGCTTAAACCAAGGAGGCTTATTCTCTGGAAACACCATATATTTT.

The V call is TRBV4-3, the J call TRBJ2-3; the D gene is possibly TRBD2 (6 bases). Trimming left V 2 bases short and J 5 bases short, with 20 bases between. This CDR3 contains 17 residues. Germline CDR1 is LGHNA and CDR2 is YSLEER. The CDR3 loop reads CASSQPWGLAQGDTQYF. In nucleotides, the CDR3 is TGCGCCAGCAGCCAACCCTGGGGACTGGCTCAGGGAGATACGCAGTATTTT.

The chain is built from TRBV14 and TRBJ2-1, with D possibly being TRBD1 (6 bases). Germline CDR1 and CDR2: SGHDN and FVKESK. Between the trimmed V and J ends, which lost 0 bases and 4 bases, there was a span of 13 bases. This CDR3 spans 16 amino acids. This CDR3 is CASSQEGDTTYNEQFF. In nucleotides, the CDR3 is TGTGCCAGCAGCCAAGAAGGGGACACAACATACAATGAGCAGTTCTTC. The full variable domain, in which reference TRBV14 and TRBJ2-1 provide the parts outside the CDR3, is EAGVTQFPSHSVIEKGQTVTLRCDPISGHDNLYWYRRVMGKEIKFLLHFVKESKQDESGMPNNRFLAERTGGTYSTLKVQPAELEDSGVYFCASSQEGDTTYNEQFFGPGTRLTVL.

The CDR3 DNA is TGCAGTGCCATATCAGGGTACGAGCAGTACTTC. Translation gives CSAISGYEQYF. The chain uses TRBV20-1 and TRBJ2-7, with D tentatively TRBD1 (5 bases). Germline CDR1 and CDR2: DFQATT and SNEGSKA (reference sequence). The CDR3 contains 11 residues. V lost 6 bases and J lost 4, with 10 bases in between.